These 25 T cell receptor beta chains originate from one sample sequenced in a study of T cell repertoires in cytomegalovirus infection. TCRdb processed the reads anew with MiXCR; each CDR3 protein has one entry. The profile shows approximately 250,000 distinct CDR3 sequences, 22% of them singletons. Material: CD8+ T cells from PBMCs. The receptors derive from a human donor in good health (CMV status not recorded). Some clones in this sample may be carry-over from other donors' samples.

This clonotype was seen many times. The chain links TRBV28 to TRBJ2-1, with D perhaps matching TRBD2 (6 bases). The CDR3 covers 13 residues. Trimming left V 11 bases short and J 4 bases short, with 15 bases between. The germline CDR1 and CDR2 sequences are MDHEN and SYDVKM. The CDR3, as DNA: TGTGCCTCTCTGGGGGGAACGTACAATGAGCAGTTCTTC. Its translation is CASLGGTYNEQFF.

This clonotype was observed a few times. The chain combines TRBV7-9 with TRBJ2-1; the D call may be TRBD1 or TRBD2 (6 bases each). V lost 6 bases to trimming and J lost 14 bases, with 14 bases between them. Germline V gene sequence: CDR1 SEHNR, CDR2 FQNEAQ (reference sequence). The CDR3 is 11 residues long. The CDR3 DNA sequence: TGTGCCAGCAGTTTGGGGGGCGGGAAGTTCTTC. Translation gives CASSLGGGKFF. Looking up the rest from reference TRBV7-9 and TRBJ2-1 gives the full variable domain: DTGVSQNPRHKITKRGQNVTFRCDPISEHNRLYWYRQTLGQGPEFLTYFQNEAQLEKSRLLSDRFSAERPKGSFSTLEIQRTEQGDSAMYLCASSLGGGKFFGPGTRLTVL.

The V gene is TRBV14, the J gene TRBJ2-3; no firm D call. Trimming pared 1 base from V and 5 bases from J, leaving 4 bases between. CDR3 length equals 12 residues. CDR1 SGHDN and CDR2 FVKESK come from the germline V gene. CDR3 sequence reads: CASSQGQDTQYF. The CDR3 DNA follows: TGTGCCAGCAGCCAAGGTCAAGATACGCAGTATTTT. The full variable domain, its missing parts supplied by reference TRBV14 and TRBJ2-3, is EAGVTQFPSHSVIEKGQTVTLRCDPISGHDNLYWYRRVMGKEIKFLLHFVKESKQDESGMPNNRFLAERTGGTYSTLKVQPAELEDSGVYFCASSQGQDTQYFGPGTRLTVL.

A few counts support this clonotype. CDR3 in DNA: TGTGCCAGCAGCCGACGGGACGGGAAAACTGAAGCTTTCTTT. Translation: CASSRRDGKTEAFF. This chain links TRBV7-8 with TRBJ1-1; possibly TRBD1 for D (5 bases). The V and J ends lost 5 bases and 5 bases respectively, with 15 bases between them. From germline, CDR1 is SGHVS and CDR2 FQNEAQ. This CDR3 has 14 amino acids.

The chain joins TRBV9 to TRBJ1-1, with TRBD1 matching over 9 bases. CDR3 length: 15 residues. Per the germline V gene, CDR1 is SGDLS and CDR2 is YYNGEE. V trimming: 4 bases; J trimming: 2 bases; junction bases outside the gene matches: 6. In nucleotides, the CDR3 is TGTGCCAGCAGCCCCCGGGACAGGGAAAACACTGAAGCTTTCTTT. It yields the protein CASSPRDRENTEAFF.

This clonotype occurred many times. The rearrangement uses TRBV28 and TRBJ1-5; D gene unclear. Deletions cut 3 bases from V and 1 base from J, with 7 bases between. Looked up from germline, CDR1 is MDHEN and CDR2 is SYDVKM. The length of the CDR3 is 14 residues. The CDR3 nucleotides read TGTGCCAGCAGTTTTGGGGTGAGCAATCAGCCCCAGCATTTT. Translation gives CASSFGVSNQPQHF.

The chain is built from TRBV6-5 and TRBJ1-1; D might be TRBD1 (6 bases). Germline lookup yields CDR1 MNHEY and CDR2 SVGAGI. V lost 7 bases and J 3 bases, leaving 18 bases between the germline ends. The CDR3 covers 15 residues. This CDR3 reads CASIPQGGVHTEAFF. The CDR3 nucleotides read TGTGCCAGCATCCCGCAAGGGGGAGTACACACTGAAGCTTTCTTT.

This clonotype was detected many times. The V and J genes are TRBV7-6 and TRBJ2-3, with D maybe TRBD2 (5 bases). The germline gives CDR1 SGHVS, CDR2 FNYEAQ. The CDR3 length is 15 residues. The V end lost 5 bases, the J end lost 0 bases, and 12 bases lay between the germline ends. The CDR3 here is CASSPLGGSTDTQYF. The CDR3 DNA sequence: TGTGCCAGCAGCCCCCTCGGCGGGAGCACAGATACGCAGTATTTT.

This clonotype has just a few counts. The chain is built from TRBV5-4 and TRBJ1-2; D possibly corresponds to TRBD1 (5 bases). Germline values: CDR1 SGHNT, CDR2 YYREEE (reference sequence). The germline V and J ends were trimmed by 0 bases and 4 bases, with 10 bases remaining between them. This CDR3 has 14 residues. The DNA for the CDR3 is TGTGCCAGCAGCTTGGCCGGGACGATCTATGGCTACACCTTC. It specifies CASSLAGTIYGYTF.

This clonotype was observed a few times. CDR3 DNA sequence: TGTGCCAGCAGCTTCCAGGGCGGGAACACTGAAGCTTTCTTT. Residues: CASSFQGGNTEAFF. The chain recombines TRBV5-5 with TRBJ1-1, with a tentative D call TRBD1 (5 bases). Germline-derived CDR1 and CDR2 are SGHKS and YYEKEE (reference sequence). V was shortened by 2 bases and J by 1 base, with 9 bases between the two germline ends. This CDR3 is 14 amino acids long.

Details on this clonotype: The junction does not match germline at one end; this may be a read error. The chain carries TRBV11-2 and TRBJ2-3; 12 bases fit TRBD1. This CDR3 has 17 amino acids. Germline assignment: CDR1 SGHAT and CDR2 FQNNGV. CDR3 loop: CASSLWVGTGGTDMQYF. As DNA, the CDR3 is TGTGCCAGCAGCTTATGGGTCGGGACAGGGGGCACAGATATGCAGTATTTT.

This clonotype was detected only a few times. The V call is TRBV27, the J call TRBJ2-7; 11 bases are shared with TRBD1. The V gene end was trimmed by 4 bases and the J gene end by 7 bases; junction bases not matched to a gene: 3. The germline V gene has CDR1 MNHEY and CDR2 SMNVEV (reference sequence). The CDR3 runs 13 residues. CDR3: CASSWGTGGEQYF. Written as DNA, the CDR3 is TGTGCCAGCAGTTGGGGGACAGGGGGAGAGCAGTACTTC.

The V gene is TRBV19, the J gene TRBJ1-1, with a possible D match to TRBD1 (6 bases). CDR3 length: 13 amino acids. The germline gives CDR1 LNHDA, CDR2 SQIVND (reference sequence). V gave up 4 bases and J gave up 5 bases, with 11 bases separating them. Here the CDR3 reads CASSTSRGTEAFF. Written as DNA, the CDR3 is TGTGCCAGTAGTACCAGCAGGGGAACTGAAGCTTTCTTT.

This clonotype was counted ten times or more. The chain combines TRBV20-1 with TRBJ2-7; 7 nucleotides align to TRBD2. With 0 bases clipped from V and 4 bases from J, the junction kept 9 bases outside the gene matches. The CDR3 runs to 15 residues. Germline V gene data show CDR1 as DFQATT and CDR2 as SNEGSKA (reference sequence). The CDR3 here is CSARDLDSGLYEQYF. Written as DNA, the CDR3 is TGCAGTGCTAGAGATCTGGATAGCGGGCTGTACGAGCAGTACTTC.

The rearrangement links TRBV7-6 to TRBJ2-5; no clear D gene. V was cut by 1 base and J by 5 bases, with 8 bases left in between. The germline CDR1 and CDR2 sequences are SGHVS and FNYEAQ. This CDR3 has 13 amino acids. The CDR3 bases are TGTGCCAGCAGCTTAGTATCTGTGGAGACCCAGTACTTC. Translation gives CASSLVSVETQYF.

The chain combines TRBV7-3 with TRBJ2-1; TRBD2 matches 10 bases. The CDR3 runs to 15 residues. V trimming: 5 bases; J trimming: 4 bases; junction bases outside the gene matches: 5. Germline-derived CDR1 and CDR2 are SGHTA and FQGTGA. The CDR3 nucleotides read TGTGCCAGCAGCCACACTAGCGGGGAATACAATGAGCAGTTCTTC. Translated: CASSHTSGEYNEQFF.

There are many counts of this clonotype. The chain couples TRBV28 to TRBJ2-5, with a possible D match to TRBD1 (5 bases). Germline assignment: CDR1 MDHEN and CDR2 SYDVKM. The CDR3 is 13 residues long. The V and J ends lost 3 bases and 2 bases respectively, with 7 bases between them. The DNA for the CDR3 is TGTGCCAGCAGTTTTCGACAGCAAGAGACCCAGTACTTC. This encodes CASSFRQQETQYF.

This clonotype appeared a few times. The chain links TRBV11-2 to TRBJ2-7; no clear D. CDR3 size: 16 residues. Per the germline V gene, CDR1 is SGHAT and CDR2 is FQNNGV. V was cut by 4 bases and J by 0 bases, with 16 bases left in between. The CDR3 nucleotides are TGTGCCAGCAGCTCACCCCCCGAGGATCCCTCCTACGAGCAGTACTTC. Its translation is CASSSPPEDPSYEQYF.

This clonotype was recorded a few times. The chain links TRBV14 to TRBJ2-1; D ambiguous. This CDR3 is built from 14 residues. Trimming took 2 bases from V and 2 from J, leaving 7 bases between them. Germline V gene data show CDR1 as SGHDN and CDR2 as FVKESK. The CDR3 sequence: CASSQSGTYNEQFF. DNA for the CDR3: TGTGCCAGCAGCCAAAGTGGTACCTACAATGAGCAGTTCTTC.

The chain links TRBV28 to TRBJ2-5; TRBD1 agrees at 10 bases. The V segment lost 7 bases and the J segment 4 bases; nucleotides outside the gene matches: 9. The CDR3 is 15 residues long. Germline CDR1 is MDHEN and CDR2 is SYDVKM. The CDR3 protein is CASTPGTGVSETQYF. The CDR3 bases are TGTGCCAGCACCCCCGGGACAGGGGTTTCAGAGACCCAGTACTTC.

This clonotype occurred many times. The CDR3 DNA reads TGTGCCAGCAGCTTTGGGACTACTTACAATGAGCAGTTCTTC. This gives the protein CASSFGTTYNEQFF. The V and J genes are TRBV7-6 and TRBJ2-1; TRBD2 agrees at 7 bases. Germline CDR1 reads SGHVS; CDR2 reads FNYEAQ. The CDR3 loop spans 14 amino acids. The V gene end was trimmed by 3 bases and the J gene end by 4 bases; junction bases not matched to a gene: 3.

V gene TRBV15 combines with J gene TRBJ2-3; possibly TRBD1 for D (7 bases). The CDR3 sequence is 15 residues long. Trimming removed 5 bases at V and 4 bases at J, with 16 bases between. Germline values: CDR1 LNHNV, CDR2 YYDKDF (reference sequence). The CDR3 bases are TGTGCCACCAGCCCCCGGGTCAGGGGGGCAGATACGCAGTATTTT. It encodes CATSPRVRGADTQYF.

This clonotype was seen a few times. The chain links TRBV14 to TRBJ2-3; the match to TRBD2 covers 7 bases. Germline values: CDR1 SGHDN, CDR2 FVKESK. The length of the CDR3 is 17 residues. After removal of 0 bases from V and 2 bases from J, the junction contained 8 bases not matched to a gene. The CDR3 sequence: CASSQDWLAAITDTQYF. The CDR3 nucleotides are TGTGCCAGCAGCCAAGACTGGCTAGCGGCTATCACAGATACGCAGTATTTT.

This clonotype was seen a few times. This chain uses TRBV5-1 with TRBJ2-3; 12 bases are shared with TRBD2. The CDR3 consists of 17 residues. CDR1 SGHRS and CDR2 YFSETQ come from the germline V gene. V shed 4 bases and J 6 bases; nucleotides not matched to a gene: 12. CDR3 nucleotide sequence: TGCGCCAGCAGCACAGCCCTAGCGGGGGGGACCGGTGATACGCAGTATTTT. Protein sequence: CASSTALAGGTGDTQYF.

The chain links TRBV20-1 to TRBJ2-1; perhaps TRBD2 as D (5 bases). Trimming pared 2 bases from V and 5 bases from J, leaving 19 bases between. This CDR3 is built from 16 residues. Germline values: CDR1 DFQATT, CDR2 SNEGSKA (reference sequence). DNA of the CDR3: TGCAGTGCTAGATCTCTCCACGGGGTTATTAACAATGAGCAGTTCTTC. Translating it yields CSARSLHGVINNEQFF.